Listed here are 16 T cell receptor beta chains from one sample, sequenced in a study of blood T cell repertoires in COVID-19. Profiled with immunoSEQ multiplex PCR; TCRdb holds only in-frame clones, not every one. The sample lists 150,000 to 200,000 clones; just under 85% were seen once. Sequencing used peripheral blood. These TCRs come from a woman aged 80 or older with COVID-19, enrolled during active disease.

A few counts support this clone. For the CDR3, the DNA is TGTGCCAGCAGCTTGGCACACCCGAACACTGAAGCTTTCTTT. The encoded protein is CASSLAHPNTEAFF. The chain has TRBV5-5 and TRBJ1-1; D is ambiguous. V lost 0 bases to trimming and J lost 1 base, with 7 bases between them. The germline V gene has CDR1 SGHKS and CDR2 YYEKEE (reference sequence). The CDR3 is made up of 14 amino acids.

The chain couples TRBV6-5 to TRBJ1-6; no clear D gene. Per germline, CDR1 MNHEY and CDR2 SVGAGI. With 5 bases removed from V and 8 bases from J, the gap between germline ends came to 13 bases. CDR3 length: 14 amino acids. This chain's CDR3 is CASSPRGLDSPLHF. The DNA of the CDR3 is TGTGCCAGCAGTCCCCGGGGATTGGATTCACCCCTCCACTTT.

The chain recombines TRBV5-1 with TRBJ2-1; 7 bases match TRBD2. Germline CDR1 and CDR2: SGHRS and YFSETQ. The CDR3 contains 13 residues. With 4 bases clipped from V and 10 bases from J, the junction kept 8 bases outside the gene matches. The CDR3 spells CASSVDSGGEQFF. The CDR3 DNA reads TGCGCCAGCAGCGTCGACTCCGGGGGGGAGCAGTTCTTC.

CDR3: CASSLGGFYRGNTIYF. CDR3 coding DNA: TGCGCCAGCAGCTTAGGGGGCTTCTACAGGGGAAACACCATATATTTT. The chain carries TRBV5-1 and TRBJ1-3; the match to TRBD1 covers 7 bases. Trimming took 2 bases from V and 4 from J; bases not matched to a gene: 9. Germline values: CDR1 SGHRS, CDR2 YFSETQ. This CDR3 contains 16 residues.

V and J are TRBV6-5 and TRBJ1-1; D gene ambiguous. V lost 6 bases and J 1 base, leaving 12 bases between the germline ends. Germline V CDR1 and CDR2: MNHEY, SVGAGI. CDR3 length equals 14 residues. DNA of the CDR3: TGTGCCAGCAGAAAAGTAGCGGCGAACACTGAAGCTTTCTTT. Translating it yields CASRKVAANTEAFF.

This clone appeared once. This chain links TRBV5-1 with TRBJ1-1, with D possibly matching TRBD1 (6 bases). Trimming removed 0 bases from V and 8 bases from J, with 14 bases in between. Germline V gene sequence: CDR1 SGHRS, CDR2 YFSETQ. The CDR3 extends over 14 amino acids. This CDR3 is CASSLGADRREAFF. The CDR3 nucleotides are TGCGCCAGCAGCTTGGGAGCCGACAGGAGGGAAGCTTTCTTT.

CDR3 DNA sequence: TGTGCCAGCAGCTTGGTCGGGGAGACCCAGTACTTC. This gives the protein CASSLVGETQYF. This rearrangement joins TRBV5-6 to TRBJ2-5; D gene ambiguous. The length of the CDR3 is 12 residues. CDR1 is SGHDT, CDR2 YYEEEE, per germline. V lost 0 bases, J lost 5 bases, and 5 bases lay in between.

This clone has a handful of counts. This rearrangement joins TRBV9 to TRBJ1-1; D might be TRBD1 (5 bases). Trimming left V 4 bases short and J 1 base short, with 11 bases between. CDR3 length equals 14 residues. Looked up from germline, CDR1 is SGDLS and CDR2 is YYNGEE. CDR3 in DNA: TGTGCCAGCAGCCCCCAGACAGCGAACACTGAAGCTTTCTTT. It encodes CASSPQTANTEAFF.

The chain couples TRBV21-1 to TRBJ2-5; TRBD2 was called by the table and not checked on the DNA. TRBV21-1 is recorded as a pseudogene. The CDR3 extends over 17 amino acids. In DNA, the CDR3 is TGTGCCAGCAGCTCCCTCCAGCGGGAGGGCCGAGCAGAGACCCAGTACTTC. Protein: CASSSLQREGRAETQYF.

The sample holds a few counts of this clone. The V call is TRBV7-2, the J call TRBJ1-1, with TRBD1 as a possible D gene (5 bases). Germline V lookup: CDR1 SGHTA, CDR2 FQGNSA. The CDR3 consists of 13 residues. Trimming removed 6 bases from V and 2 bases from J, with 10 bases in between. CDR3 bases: TGTGCCAGCAGGATGCAGGGAAACACTGAAGCTTTCTTT. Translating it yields CASRMQGNTEAFF. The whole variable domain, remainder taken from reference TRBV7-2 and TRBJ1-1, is GAGVSQSPSNKVTEKGKDVELRCDPISGHTALYWYRQSLGQGLEFLIYFQGNSAPDKSGLPSDRFSAERTGGSVSTLTIQRTQQEDSAVYLCASRMQGNTEAFFGQGTRLTVV.

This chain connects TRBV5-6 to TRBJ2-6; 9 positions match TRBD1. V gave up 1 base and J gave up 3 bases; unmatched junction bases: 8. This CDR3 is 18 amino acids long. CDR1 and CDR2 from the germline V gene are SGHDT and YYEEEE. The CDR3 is CASSLTGTGRGGANVLTF. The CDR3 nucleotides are TGTGCCAGCAGCTTGACCGGGACAGGGCGTGGTGGGGCCAACGTCCTGACTTTC.

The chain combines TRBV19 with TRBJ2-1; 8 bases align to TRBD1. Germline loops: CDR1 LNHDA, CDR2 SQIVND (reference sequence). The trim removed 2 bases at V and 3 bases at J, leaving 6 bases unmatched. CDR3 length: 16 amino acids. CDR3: CASSIQSGGVYNEQFF. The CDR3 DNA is TGTGCCAGTAGTATACAGTCAGGGGGCGTCTACAATGAGCAGTTCTTC. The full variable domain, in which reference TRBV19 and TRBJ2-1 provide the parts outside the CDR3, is DGGITQSPKYLFRKEGQNVTLSCEQNLNHDAMYWYRQDPGQGLRLIYYSQIVNDFQKGDIAEGYSVSREKKESFPLTVTSAQKNPTAFYLCASSIQSGGVYNEQFFGPGTRLTVL.

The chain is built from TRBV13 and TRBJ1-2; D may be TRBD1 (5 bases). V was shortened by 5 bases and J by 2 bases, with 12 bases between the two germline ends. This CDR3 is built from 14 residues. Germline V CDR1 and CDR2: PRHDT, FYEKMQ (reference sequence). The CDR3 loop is CASSRWTRNYGYTF. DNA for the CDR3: TGTGCCAGCAGCAGATGGACACGAAACTATGGCTACACCTTC.

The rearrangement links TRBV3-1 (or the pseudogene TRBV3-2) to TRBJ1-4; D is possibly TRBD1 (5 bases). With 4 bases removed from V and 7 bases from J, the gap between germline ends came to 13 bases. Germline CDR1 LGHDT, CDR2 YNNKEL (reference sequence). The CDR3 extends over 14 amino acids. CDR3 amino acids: CASSLGTATEKLFF. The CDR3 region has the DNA TGTGCCAGCAGCCTCGGGACTGCAACTGAAAAACTGTTTTTT.

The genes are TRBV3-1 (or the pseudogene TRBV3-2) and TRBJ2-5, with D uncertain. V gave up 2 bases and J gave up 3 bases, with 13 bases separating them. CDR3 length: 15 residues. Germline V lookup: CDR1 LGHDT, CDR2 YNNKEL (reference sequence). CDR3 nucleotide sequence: TGTGCCAGCAGCCAAAGAGCGACCGTAAAAGAGACCCAGTACTTC. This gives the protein CASSQRATVKETQYF.

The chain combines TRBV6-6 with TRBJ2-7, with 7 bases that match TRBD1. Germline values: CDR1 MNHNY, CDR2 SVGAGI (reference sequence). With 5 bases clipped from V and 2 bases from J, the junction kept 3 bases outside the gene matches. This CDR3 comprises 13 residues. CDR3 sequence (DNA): TGTGCCAGCAGTCGGGACAGCGCCTACGAGCAGTACTTC. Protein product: CASSRDSAYEQYF.